The 30 T cell receptor beta chains below come from one sample, sequenced in a study of CD8 T cells in ankylosing spondylitis. Each CDR3 protein gets one entry after TCRdb re-called the 5' RACE reads with MiXCR. In the table there are more than 300,000 distinct CDR3 sequences, 11% of which are singletons. The sample taken for sequencing was blood, either unsorted or a sorted T cell fraction (not recorded which). Every receptor here comes from a female donor with ankylosing spondylitis or in good health (not recorded which).

The V and J genes are TRBV6-1 and TRBJ2-5; 9 bases fit TRBD2. Germline loops: CDR1 MNHNS, CDR2 SASEGT. After removal of 7 bases from V and 5 bases from J, the junction contained 11 bases not matched to a gene. The CDR3 is 15 amino acids. The CDR3 DNA reads as TGTGCCAGCATTCCGTCTAGCGGGGCTGGCGAGACCCAGTACTTC. Its translation is CASIPSSGAGETQYF.

This clonotype has at least ten counts. This chain uses TRBV6-2 or TRBV6-3 with TRBJ2-1; TRBD2 might be the D (5 bases). The CDR3 extends over 15 amino acids. Trimming pared 7 bases from V and 3 bases from J, leaving 16 bases between. The V gene's germline CDR1 is MNHEY and CDR2 SVGEGT. Written as DNA, the CDR3 is TGTGCCAGCACCCGACGGACTGGCCTCTACAATGAGCAGTTCTTC. This encodes CASTRRTGLYNEQFF.

A few counts support this clonotype. The V call is TRBV20-1, the J call TRBJ2-1, with TRBD2 as a possible D gene (7 bases). This CDR3 comprises 14 residues. Trimming removed 6 bases from V and 6 bases from J, with 18 bases in between. Germline assignment: CDR1 DFQATT and CDR2 SNEGSKA (reference sequence). DNA for the CDR3: TGCAGTGCCTCCACTGGGGGGGGGCCCAATGAGCAGTTCTTC. Its protein is CSASTGGGPNEQFF.

The table lists this clonotype with a few counts. The chain recombines TRBV12-3 or TRBV12-4 with TRBJ2-3; no reliable D call. CDR3 size: 13 residues. Deletions cut 2 bases from V and 4 bases from J, with 7 bases between. The CDR3 here is CASSLTGSDTQYF. The CDR3 DNA follows: TGTGCCAGCAGTTTAACCGGCTCAGATACGCAGTATTTT.

This clonotype was seen only once. The genes are TRBV24-1 and TRBJ1-4; possibly TRBD1 for D (5 bases). The CDR3 is 16 amino acids. With 8 bases removed from V and 8 bases from J, the gap between germline ends came to 23 bases. CDR1 is KGHDR and CDR2 is SFDVKD in the germline V gene. Here the CDR3 reads CATTSNRDLNREKLFF. Here the CDR3 DNA reads TGTGCCACCACTTCAAACCGGGACCTTAATCGGGAAAAACTGTTTTTT.

Many counts were recorded for this clonotype. This rearrangement joins TRBV14 to TRBJ1-2, with no clear D. Trimming removed 2 bases from V and 3 bases from J, with 10 bases in between. CDR1 is SGHDN, CDR2 FVKESK, per germline. The CDR3 extends over 14 amino acids. Here the CDR3 reads CASSQLTGYYGYTF. In nucleotides, the CDR3 is TGTGCCAGCAGCCAATTAACCGGCTACTATGGCTACACCTTC.

This clonotype came up many times. This sequence joins TRBV6-1 and TRBJ1-5, with 7 bases aligning to TRBD1. Germline trimming cut 7 bases from V and 3 bases from J; bases unmatched to any gene: 6. This CDR3 is built from 14 residues. Germline lookup yields CDR1 MNHNS and CDR2 SASEGT. The CDR3 sequence: CASTAGQANQPQHF. The DNA for the CDR3 is TGTGCCAGCACCGCTGGACAGGCCAATCAGCCCCAGCATTTT.

This clonotype was picked up one time. A much larger clone lies one base from this, so it may be a read error. V is TRBV3-1 and J is TRBJ2-5; no clear D. The CDR3 sequence is 15 residues long. CDR1 and CDR2 (germline): LGHDT, YNNKEL (reference sequence). CDR3 in amino acids: CANSQDPRRQETQYF. In DNA form, the CDR3 reads TGTGCCAACAGCCAAGATCCCCGACGTCAAGAGACCCAGTACTTC.

This clonotype was counted a few times. This chain connects TRBV28 to TRBJ1-1, with D hard to call. From germline, CDR1 is MDHEN and CDR2 SYDVKM. The CDR3 totals 15 residues. V shed 5 bases and J shed 3 bases, with 16 bases lying between them. The CDR3 region has the DNA TGTGCCAGCAGTGTTGCCATGGGGATGGACACTGAAGCTTTCTTT. Encoded protein: CASSVAMGMDTEAFF. Variable domain in full (rest from reference TRBV28 and TRBJ1-1): DVKVTQSSRYLVKRTGEKVFLECVQDMDHENMFWYRQDPGLGLRLIYFSYDVKMKEKGDIPEGYSVSREKKERFSLILESASTNQTSMYLCASSVAMGMDTEAFFGQGTRLTVV.

This clonotype has a count of ten or more. The rearrangement uses TRBV4-1 and TRBJ1-5; TRBD1 is a possible D gene (5 bases). The CDR3 is made up of 17 amino acids. V dropped 0 bases and J dropped 1 base, with 13 bases sitting between them. CDR1 is MGHRA and CDR2 is YSYEKL in the germline V gene. In DNA form, the CDR3 reads TGCGCCAGCAGCCAAGATCAAGCAGGGTTGAGCAATCAGCCCCAGCATTTT. It specifies CASSQDQAGLSNQPQHF.

CDR3 region: CASSLDGGGRYNEQFF. The CDR3 DNA reads TGTGCCAGCAGCTTAGATGGGGGAGGACGTTACAATGAGCAGTTCTTC. The chain joins TRBV11-2 to TRBJ2-1; possible D gene TRBD2, 6 bases. The V and J ends lost 0 bases and 4 bases respectively, with 13 bases between them. Germline lookup yields CDR1 SGHAT and CDR2 FQNNGV. The CDR3 has 16 residues.

The chain links TRBV5-2 to TRBJ2-1; TRBD2 reflects the table's D call only, with no check against the DNA. TRBV5-2 is reported as a pseudogene. The CDR3 is made up of 22 amino acids. The CDR3 DNA is TGTGCCAGCAACAGTCCCCGCCCGAGTAGCGGGACTTCCTATATTTTTTACAATGAGCAGTTCTTC. Translating it yields CASNSPRPSSGTSYIFYNEQFF.

This clonotype was seen many times. The chain joins TRBV9 to TRBJ2-2; D uncertain. V was pared by 1 base and J by 6 bases, with 7 bases between. Germline V gene data show CDR1 as SGDLS and CDR2 as YYNGEE. CDR3 length: 13 residues. The CDR3 region is CASSVSPAGELFF. DNA of the CDR3: TGTGCCAGCAGCGTATCCCCAGCCGGGGAGCTGTTTTTT.

This clonotype was seen many times. The J gene is TRBJ2-5, the V gene TRBV28; the D call may be TRBD1 or TRBD2 (6 bases each). V gave up 4 bases and J gave up 1 base, with 13 bases separating them. Per the germline V gene, CDR1 is MDHEN and CDR2 is SYDVKM. The CDR3 spans 15 residues. CDR3 loop: CASSYRGRLQETQYF. The CDR3 DNA reads TGTGCCAGCAGTTACCGGGGGCGCCTCCAAGAGACCCAGTACTTC. The full variable domain, in which reference TRBV28 and TRBJ2-5 provide the parts outside the CDR3, is DVKVTQSSRYLVKRTGEKVFLECVQDMDHENMFWYRQDPGLGLRLIYFSYDVKMKEKGDIPEGYSVSREKKERFSLILESASTNQTSMYLCASSYRGRLQETQYFGPGTRLLVL.

In its sample, this clonotype was seen a few times. The chain recombines TRBV20-1 with TRBJ2-1; 10 nucleotides align to TRBD2. The V gene end was trimmed by 3 bases and the J gene end by 7 bases; junction bases not matched to a gene: 12. Germline CDR1 and CDR2: DFQATT and SNEGSKA (reference sequence). The CDR3 consists of 16 residues. This chain's CDR3 is CSARQREGFTANEQFF. CDR3 DNA sequence: TGCAGTGCTAGGCAGCGGGAGGGGTTTACGGCGAATGAGCAGTTCTTC.

Many counts were recorded for this clonotype. This chain uses TRBV20-1 with TRBJ1-5; the D gene is possibly TRBD1 (5 bases). The germline V gene has CDR1 DFQATT and CDR2 SNEGSKA (reference sequence). V lost 5 bases and J lost 4, with 12 bases in between. The CDR3 length is 13 residues. The chain's CDR3 is CSAGGSQNQPQHF. As DNA, the CDR3 is TGCAGTGCTGGGGGGAGCCAAAATCAGCCCCAGCATTTT.

This clonotype was seen many times. V gene TRBV2 combines with J gene TRBJ2-5, with D maybe TRBD1 (6 bases). In germline, CDR1 is SNHLY, CDR2 FYNNEI. This CDR3 region has 13 residues. V lost 5 bases and J lost 5, with 12 bases in between. The CDR3 is CASSTRTVETQYF. CDR3 DNA sequence: TGTGCCAGCAGTACCAGGACAGTGGAGACCCAGTACTTC.

The chain joins TRBV7-9 to TRBJ2-3; D may be TRBD2 (5 bases). Deletions cut 8 bases from V and 1 base from J, with 10 bases between. The CDR3 extends over 13 amino acids. Germline CDR1 is SEHNR and CDR2 is FQNEAQ (reference sequence). In DNA form, the CDR3 reads TGTGCCAGCGCACCAGCGGGCACAGATACGCAGTATTTT. This sequence encodes CASAPAGTDTQYF. The variable domain in full, with the rest retrieved from reference TRBV7-9 and TRBJ2-3, is DTGVSQNPRHKITKRGQNVTFRCDPISEHNRLYWYRQTLGQGPEFLTYFQNEAQLEKSRLLSDRFSAERPKGSFSTLEIQRTEQGDSAMYLCASAPAGTDTQYFGPGTRLTVL.

The V and J genes are TRBV5-1 and TRBJ1-6; D remains unclear. This CDR3 contains 13 residues. The germline V gene has CDR1 SGHRS and CDR2 YFSETQ. The ends were cut back, 4 bases at V and 9 bases at J, with 11 bases in the middle. CDR3 nucleotide sequence: TGCGCCAGCAGCCCGGAACAGACTTCACCCCTCCACTTT. It codes for CASSPEQTSPLHF.

This chain links TRBV3-1 with TRBJ2-1, with 10 bases matching TRBD1. Losses at the gene ends were 0 bases for V and 14 bases for J; bases not matched to a gene: 7. The V gene's germline CDR1 is LGHDT and CDR2 YNNKEL (reference sequence). The CDR3 sequence is 14 residues long. The CDR3 region has the DNA TGTGCCAGCAGCCAAGATCCGCAGGGACAGGGGAAGTTCTTC. Its protein product is CASSQDPQGQGKFF.

This clonotype was seen many times. This sequence joins TRBV7-8 and TRBJ2-5; the D gene is possibly TRBD2 (5 bases). V was clipped by 5 bases and J by 5 bases, with 12 bases between them. The CDR3 spans 13 residues. Germline CDR1 SGHVS, CDR2 FQNEAQ. In DNA form, the CDR3 reads TGTGCCAGCAGCACCCTTGGGGAGGAGACCCAGTACTTC. Translated, it gives CASSTLGEETQYF.

This clonotype was counted ten times or more. The chain has TRBV7-8 and TRBJ2-7, with a weak D call TRBD2 (5 bases). The V end lost 5 bases, the J end lost 5 bases, and 16 bases lay between the germline ends. Germline CDR1 SGHVS, CDR2 FQNEAQ. The CDR3 runs 14 residues. The CDR3 DNA reads as TGTGCCAGCAGCCCCCCTCTTCGGGAAAACGAGCAGTACTTC. Translation: CASSPPLRENEQYF.

This clonotype was observed many times. The DNA for the CDR3 is TGCAGTGCTAGACGGGGGGCGGGTGAGCAGTTCTTC. Translating it yields CSARRGAGEQFF. The chain links TRBV20-1 to TRBJ2-1; possible D gene TRBD2, 7 bases. CDR1 and CDR2 (germline): DFQATT, SNEGSKA (reference sequence). The V gene lost 2 bases and the J gene lost 9 bases, with 11 bases spanning the gap. This CDR3 comprises 12 residues.

This clonotype was picked up many times. The chain has TRBV7-8 and TRBJ2-1; 11 bases fit TRBD2. Germline V gene data show CDR1 as SGHVS and CDR2 as FQNEAQ. This CDR3 has 15 amino acids. With V trimmed by 3 bases and J by 7 bases, 5 bases remained unmatched. The CDR3 DNA follows: TGTGCCAGCAGCTTGGGACTAGCGGCAGAGAATGAGCAGTTCTTC. Its protein product is CASSLGLAAENEQFF.

This clonotype was counted ten times or more. V usage is TRBV5-1 and J usage is TRBJ1-3, with D possibly TRBD1 on 6 matching bases. CDR3 length: 13 amino acids. With 4 bases removed from V and 2 bases from J, the gap between germline ends came to 7 bases. Germline V gives CDR1 SGHRS, CDR2 YFSETQ. The CDR3 loop reads CASSHRAGNTIYF. The CDR3 coding sequence is TGCGCCAGCAGCCACAGGGCTGGAAACACCATATATTTT.

This clonotype came up many times. The chain is built from TRBV7-9 and TRBJ1-1, with D perhaps matching TRBD1 (5 bases). From germline, CDR1 is SEHNR and CDR2 FQNEAQ (reference sequence). V was clipped by 5 bases and J by 0 bases, with 13 bases between them. This CDR3 is 15 amino acids long. The CDR3 bases are TGTGCCAGCAGCCTTAACGGGGGTATGAACACTGAAGCTTTCTTT. Its protein is CASSLNGGMNTEAFF. Full variable domain (missing parts from reference TRBV7-9 and TRBJ1-1): DTGVSQNPRHKITKRGQNVTFRCDPISEHNRLYWYRQTLGQGPEFLTYFQNEAQLEKSRLLSDRFSAERPKGSFSTLEIQRTEQGDSAMYLCASSLNGGMNTEAFFGQGTRLTVV.

In its sample, this clonotype was seen a few times. This chain joins TRBV30 and TRBJ2-3; 8 nucleotides agree with TRBD2. The V gene's germline CDR1 is GTSNPN and CDR2 SVGIG (reference sequence). The CDR3 has 17 residues. Losses at the gene ends were 4 bases for V and 0 bases for J; bases not matched to a gene: 12. The CDR3 bases are TGTGCCTGGAAGGAAGCGGGGGCCTACCTTAGCACAGATACGCAGTATTTT. Its protein is CAWKEAGAYLSTDTQYF.

This clonotype was detected a few times. The V and J genes are TRBV5-1 and TRBJ2-1; 8 bases agree with TRBD1. The CDR3 is 14 residues long. Germline trimming cut 3 bases from V and 7 bases from J; bases unmatched to any gene: 6. From germline, CDR1 is SGHRS and CDR2 YFSETQ. The CDR3 sequence is CASSSTNRGNEQFF. CDR3 nucleotide sequence: TGCGCCAGCAGCTCAACTAACAGGGGGAATGAGCAGTTCTTC.

This clonotype was recorded at least ten times. This sequence joins TRBV20-1 and TRBJ2-7; D is possibly TRBD1 (6 bases). Looked up from germline, CDR1 is DFQATT and CDR2 is SNEGSKA (reference sequence). This CDR3 has 13 amino acids. V lost 5 bases and J lost 4, with 15 bases in between. The CDR3 loop reads CSAVPTRGYEQYF. DNA of the CDR3: TGCAGTGCTGTCCCAACCAGGGGTTACGAGCAGTACTTC.

Ten or more counts support this clonotype. This chain connects TRBV11-1 to TRBJ2-5; D is ambiguous. The germline V gene encodes CDR1 SGHAT and CDR2 FQDESV (reference sequence). The CDR3 covers 14 residues. Deletions cut 1 base from V and 3 bases from J, with 9 bases between. This CDR3 is CASSLELAKETQYF. As DNA, the CDR3 is TGTGCCAGCAGCTTAGAACTGGCTAAAGAGACCCAGTACTTC.